The rows below give T cell receptor beta chains drawn from one sample of a study of blood T cell repertoires in COVID-19. The protocol was immunoSEQ multiplex PCR, while the TCRdb copy is restricted to in-frame clones and leaves out a portion. The sample carries about 55,000 clones, 75% to 95% recorded once. The material sequenced was peripheral blood. The receptors were sampled from a human donor with active COVID-19. The donor label of this sample is uncertain. CDR3s include the opening cysteine and the closing phenylalanine or tryptophan. The D gene is left open where the match is weak. Rows give clone size only sometimes, using once, few, many, or a class for an expanded clone.

TRBJ1-1 . . TRBV30 TGTGCCTGGGTCCTGACGAGGGAGGTTTATTTGAACACTGAAGCTTTCTTT CAWVLTREVYLNTEAFF
TRBJ2-3 . TRBD2 TRBV10-1 TGCGCCACCCCGACTCCTAGCGGGGGGTCCACAGATACGCAGTATTTT CATPTPSGGSTDTQYF
TRBJ2-7 . TRBD1 TRBV7-3 TGTGCCAGCAGCCCCCGACAGGGTCCCTACGAGCAGTACTTC CASSPRQGPYEQYF
TRBJ2-3 . . TRBV11-3 TGTGCCAGCTCCAGACTAGAATTCCCAGATACGCAGTATTTT CASSRLEFPDTQYF
TRBJ1-1 . TRBD1 TRBV24-1 TGTGCCACCATACCGCCGGGACAGGGGGCGCCTGGGACTGAAGCTTTCTTT CATIPPGQGAPGTEAFF
TRBJ1-1 few . TRBV14 TGTGCCAGCAGCTTACAGGGATACACTGAAGCTTTCTTT CASSLQGYTEAFF
TRBJ2-1 . . TRBV7-9 TGTGCCAGCAGCTACGAAACAGCCACCTACAATGAGCAGTTCTTC CASSYETATYNEQFF
TRBJ2-2 . . TRBV29-1 TGCAGCGTTGAACGGGGGAACCCCGGGGAGCTGTTTTTT CSVERGNPGELFF
TRBJ1-5 . . TRBV27 TGTGCCTCCCGGGGGGGCAATCAGCCCCAGCATTTT CASRGGNQPQHF
TRBJ1-1 . . TRBV7-8 TGTGCCAGCAGCTTAGAAGGGGGGGAAGTAACTGAAGCTTTCTTT CASSLEGGEVTEAFF
TRBJ2-7 . . TRBV6-6 TGTGCCAGCAGTAAACAGGGTCAGGCGTCCTACGAGCAGTACTTC CASSKQGQASYEQYF
TRBJ2-3 . . TRBV7-9 TGTGCCAGCAGCTTAGGGGCGGGGCCTAGCACAGATACGCAGTATTTT CASSLGAGPSTDTQYF
TRBJ2-7 once . TRBV28 TGTGCCAGCAGACCGACAGTCTCCTACGAGCAGTACTTC CASRPTVSYEQYF
TRBJ2-7 . . TRBV12-5 TGTGCTAGTGGTCACTCGATTAGCCCCTACGAGCAGTACTTC CASGHSISPYEQYF
TRBJ1-3 . TRBD1 TRBV5-6 TGTGCCAGCAGCCTGGGGGGTAACAGGGGCGACATAGACACCATATATTTT CASSLGGNRGDIDTIYF
TRBJ2-7 once TRBD1 TRBV7-2 TGTGCCAGTACTTTAGGACAGGGCTTCTACGAGCAGTACTTC CASTLGQGFYEQYF
TRBJ2-1 . TRBD2 TRBV5-1 TGCGCCAGCACCCAGACTAGCAGAAATGAGCAGTTCTTC CASTQTSRNEQFF
TRBJ2-1 . TRBD1 TRBV18 TGTGCCAGCTCAACATTCACAGGGGGCCTTAATGAGCAGTTCTTC CASSTFTGGLNEQFF
TRBJ1-1 . . TRBV5-1 TGCGCCAGCAGCTTGCCGCGGCCTATGAACACTGAAGCTTTCTTT CASSLPRPMNTEAFF
TRBJ2-2 . TRBD1 TRBV7-8 TGTGCCAGCAGCTCTGACAGGGGCGGGGAGCTGTTTTTT CASSSDRGGELFF
TRBJ1-1 . . TRBV7-9 TGTGCCAGCAGCTTAGGGGCACCGAACACTGAAGCTTTCTTT CASSLGAPNTEAFF
TRBJ2-5 . TRBD2 TRBV7-3 TGTGCCAGCAGCTTGGTAGCGGGGGGTTTGGAGACCCAGTACTTC CASSLVAGGLETQYF
TRBJ2-1 . . TRBV6-2/TRBV6-3 TGTGCCAGCAGTTACTCTCCTGATAGCTCCTACAATGAGCAGTTCTTC CASSYSPDSSYNEQFF
TRBJ1-1 . TRBD1 TRBV7-2 TGTGCCAGCAGCTCCGGACAGGGAAGAATCACTGAAGCTTTCTTT CASSSGQGRITEAFF
TRBJ1-5 . . TRBV18 TGTGCCAGCTCACCACTTTCAGGGGTACATCAGCCCCAGCATTTT CASSPLSGVHQPQHF
TRBJ1-5 . . TRBV6-5 TGTGCCAGCAGTTACACAGACAGAGGACAGCCCCAGCATTTT CASSYTDRGQPQHF
TRBJ2-7 . TRBD2 TRBV6-5 TGTGCCAGCAGAGCCCCGGGACTAGCTCGCGAGCAGTACTTC CASRAPGLAREQYF
TRBJ2-5 once TRBD2 TRBV3-1/TRBV3-2 TGTGCCAGCAGCCACACTAGCGGGGGGGGCTCCCAGTACTTC CASSHTSGGGSQYF
TRBJ2-3 . TRBD1 TRBV27 TGTGCCAGCAGTCCCCGGACCAGGGGGACAGATACGCAGTATTTT CASSPRTRGTDTQYF
TRBJ2-5 . . TRBV7-6 TGTGCCAGCAGCCTCGAGGATAACGGGTTGGAGACCCAGTACTTC CASSLEDNGLETQYF
TRBJ1-1 . . TRBV2 TGTGCCAGCAGTGAAGCTAGGTCAGGGCGAACTGAAGCTTTCTTT CASSEARSGRTEAFF
TRBJ2-4 . TRBD1 TRBV29-1 TGCAGCGTGGCCGGGACAGAGAAAGCCAAAAACATTCAGTACTTC CSVAGTEKAKNIQYF
TRBJ2-3 once TRBD2 TRBV5-1 TGCGCCAGCAGTCCTAGCGGTAGCACAGATACGCAGTATTTT CASSPSGSTDTQYF
TRBJ2-5 . . TRBV5-1 TGCGCCAGCAGCTCGGGGACATTACAAGAGACCCAGTACTTC CASSSGTLQETQYF
TRBJ2-3 . TRBD2 TRBV5-4 TGTGCCAGCAGCTCGCACCCTCTGACTAGCGGGGGAACAGATACGCAGTATTTT CASSSHPLTSGGTDTQYF
TRBJ1-2 . . TRBV5-6 TGTGCCAGCAGGCCCTCAGGGGCTTATGGCTACACCTTC CASRPSGAYGYTF
TRBJ2-7 once TRBD2 TRBV4-1 TGCGCCAGCAGCCAAGAAGAGAGCGGGAGAGGGTACGAGCAGTACTTC CASSQEESGRGYEQYF
TRBJ2-7 . TRBD2 TRBV5-6 TGTGCCAGCAGCGGACTAGTGGCCTACGAGCAGTACTTC CASSGLVAYEQYF
TRBJ1-4 . TRBD1 TRBV6-2/TRBV6-3 TGTGCCAGCAGTACAGGGGCCTCCGTTGAAAAACTGTTTTTT CASSTGASVEKLFF
TRBJ2-2 . . TRBV7-9 TGTGCCAGCAGCCTGACACAGGGCCACACCGGGGAGCTGTTTTTT CASSLTQGHTGELFF
TRBJ1-5 few TRBD1 TRBV5-1 TGCGCCAGCAGCTTACAGGGGGTTTACTATCAGCCCCAGCATTTT CASSLQGVYYQPQHF
TRBJ2-7 . TRBD1 TRBV28 TGTGCCAGCAGTTCCTATTTTACAGGGGAAGTATCCTACGAGCAGTACTTC CASSSYFTGEVSYEQYF
TRBJ2-1 . . TRBV9 TGTGCCAGCAGCACACCGCGGGGGGGACAGGACTACAATGAGCAGTTCTTC CASSTPRGGQDYNEQFF
TRBJ2-1 . . TRBV28 TGTGCCAGCAGTAAAGTTAGGGGTGCCTGGGAGCAGTTCTTC CASSKVRGAWEQFF
TRBJ2-1 . . TRBV4-3 TGCGCCAGCAGCCAAGCGGGACAAGGCTACAATGAGCAGTTCTTC CASSQAGQGYNEQFF
TRBJ1-4 . TRBD1 TRBV7-8 TGTGCCAGCAGCTTAAGGACAGGGATTAATGAAAAACTGTTTTTT CASSLRTGINEKLFF
TRBJ2-3 . TRBD2 TRBV2 TGTGCCAGCGGCGAGCGGGAGGGAGCAGATACGCAGTATTTT CASGEREGADTQYF
TRBJ1-5 . . TRBV7-9 TGTGCCAGCAGCTTAGACAGTTTCAATCAGCCCCAGCATTTT CASSLDSFNQPQHF
TRBJ2-5 . . TRBV19 TGTGCCAGTAGTATAGTCGACAGGCAAGAGACCCAGTACTTC CASSIVDRQETQYF
TRBJ2-2 once . TRBV5-1 TGCGCCAGCAGCTTGAATGGGCAGGGGAACACCGGGGAGCTGTTTTTT CASSLNGQGNTGELFF
TRBJ1-3 . TRBD1 TRBV18 TGTGCCAGCTCCCCCCGAGGACAGGTTTTCTCTGGAAACACCATATATTTT CASSPRGQVFSGNTIYF
TRBJ1-1 . TRBD1 TRBV7-6 TGTGCCAGCAGCTTAGTCTCAGGGGGCATCACTGAAGCTTTCTTT CASSLVSGGITEAFF
TRBJ2-7 . TRBD2 TRBV9 TGTGCCAGCAGTCTTGGACTAGCGGGAGACGAGCAGTACTTC CASSLGLAGDEQYF
TRBJ2-3 . . TRBV7-2 TGTGCCAGCAGCTTAGAGGCAGGGTGGGCAGATACGCAGTATTTT CASSLEAGWADTQYF
TRBJ1-1 . . TRBV5-1 TGCGCCAGCAGCTTTGGCAGGGCGAACACTGAAGCTTTCTTT CASSFGRANTEAFF
TRBJ2-5 . TRBD2 TRBV6-5 TGTGCCAGCAGTCGAGCGGGAGCCCCAGGGGAGACCCAGTACTTC CASSRAGAPGETQYF
TRBJ2-5 once TRBD1 TRBV7-3 TGTGCCAGCAGCCCTGAGGGGGCTGAGACCCAGTACTTC CASSPEGAETQYF